The next 12 T cell receptor beta chains were all read from a single sample in a study of blood T cells in healthy people across ages. Through a sample-barcoded 5' primer and a J-beta primer mix, a second PCR was run for roughly 6 to 11 cycles. TCRdb re-analysed the 5' RACE reads in MiXCR, keeping a single row per CDR3 protein. The sample shows 250,000 to 300,000 distinct CDR3 sequences, roughly 26% of them seen only once. The sequenced sample consisted of blood. The receptors derive from a woman between 70 and 85 years old in good health.

The chain employs TRBV6-5 and TRBJ1-2; 9 nucleotides line up with TRBD1. Germline loops: CDR1 MNHEY, CDR2 SVGAGI. V lost 4 bases and J lost 6; bases outside the gene matches: 9. This CDR3 is built from 15 residues. The CDR3 loop reads CASSSVWTGVNGYTF. Here the CDR3 DNA reads TGTGCCAGCAGTTCCGTATGGACAGGGGTGAATGGCTACACCTTC.

The gene calls are TRBV20-1 and TRBJ2-7; 8 bases line up with TRBD2. The CDR3 has 14 amino acids. In germline, CDR1 is DFQATT, CDR2 SNEGSKA (reference sequence). After removal of 0 bases from V and 3 bases from J, the junction contained 4 bases not matched to a gene. For the CDR3, the DNA is TGCAGTGCTAGAGATCGGGGGGGCCTCTACGAGCAGTACTTC. Protein sequence: CSARDRGGLYEQYF.

This clonotype was picked up many times. The chain links TRBV29-1 to TRBJ2-5; 7 bases map to TRBD1. J was trimmed by 4 bases and V by 6 bases; bases with no gene match: 11. The germline gives CDR1 SQVTM, CDR2 ANQGSEA. This CDR3 has 14 residues. CDR3 region: CSVKGQGVPETQYF. The CDR3, as DNA: TGCAGCGTGAAGGGGCAGGGGGTCCCAGAGACCCAGTACTTC.

This clonotype occurred a few times. This chain joins TRBV12-3 or TRBV12-4 and TRBJ2-4; D unresolved. Trimming left V 3 bases short and J 9 bases short, with 9 bases between. This CDR3 region has 12 residues. The DNA for the CDR3 is TGTGCCAGCAGTTTTGAGAGAAGCATTCAGTACTTC. Residues: CASSFERSIQYF.

This clonotype turned up a few times. This chain uses TRBV20-1 with TRBJ2-4, with D perhaps given as TRBD1 or TRBD2 (5 bases each). CDR1 and CDR2 from the germline V gene are DFQATT and SNEGSKA (reference sequence). V lost 6 bases and J 8 bases, leaving 14 bases between the germline ends. The CDR3 sequence is 12 residues long. The CDR3 nucleotides read TGCAGTGCCCTGGATCGAGGGGACATTCAGTACTTC. This translates into CSALDRGDIQYF.

This clonotype has more than one count but fewer than ten. V is TRBV28 and J is TRBJ2-5; TRBD2 matches at 13 bases. The CDR3 is 16 amino acids. V lost 3 bases and J lost 2; bases outside the gene matches: 3. In germline, CDR1 is MDHEN, CDR2 SYDVKM. The CDR3 DNA sequence: TGTGCCAGCAGTTTTGGACTAGCGGGGGCTCAAGAGACCCAGTACTTC. This gives the protein CASSFGLAGAQETQYF. Filled out from reference TRBV28 and TRBJ2-5, the complete variable domain reads DVKVTQSSRYLVKRTGEKVFLECVQDMDHENMFWYRQDPGLGLRLIYFSYDVKMKEKGDIPEGYSVSREKKERFSLILESASTNQTSMYLCASSFGLAGAQETQYFGPGTRLLVL.

This clonotype was picked up a small number of times. The chain joins TRBV20-1 to TRBJ2-4, with a tentative D call TRBD2 (7 bases). The germline V gene encodes CDR1 DFQATT and CDR2 SNEGSKA (reference sequence). The CDR3 totals 14 residues. Trimming cost V 6 bases and J 0 bases, with 12 bases left between them. As DNA, the CDR3 is TGCAGTGCCCCCGGGGGGCTAGCCAAAAACATTCAGTACTTC. This sequence encodes CSAPGGLAKNIQYF.

V and J are TRBV7-9 and TRBJ2-5, with 14 nucleotides matching TRBD2. The J call may be incorrect, as the DNA end agrees better with TRBJ2-1. Germline V gene lookup returns CDR1 SEHNR and CDR2 FQNEAQ (reference sequence). The CDR3 is 16 amino acids. In DNA, the CDR3 is TGTGCCAGCAGCGATAGACTAGCGGGAGGGCTGAATGAGCAGTTCTTC. Its protein is CASSDRLAGGLNEQFF.

The CDR3 sequence is CASRGGTNTQYF. CDR3 nucleotides: TGTGCCAGCAGAGGGGGGACAAATACGCAGTATTTT. V gene TRBV9 combines with J gene TRBJ2-3, with D possibly being TRBD1 or TRBD2 (6 bases each). The CDR3 extends over 12 amino acids. The V and J ends lost 5 bases and 7 bases respectively, with 11 bases between them. Germline V lookup: CDR1 SGDLS, CDR2 YYNGEE.

This clonotype was detected only a few times. The J gene is TRBJ2-3, the V gene TRBV28; the D gene is possibly TRBD1 (6 bases). V was trimmed by 10 bases and J by 1 base, leaving 15 bases between them. In germline, CDR1 is MDHEN, CDR2 SYDVKM. The CDR3 is 14 amino acids. The CDR3 nucleotides read TGTGCCACCCTCCCCGGACAGCGCACAGATACGCAGTATTTT. It encodes CATLPGQRTDTQYF.

This clonotype was recorded a few times. The chain recombines TRBV5-1 with TRBJ2-7; D is tentatively TRBD1 or TRBD2 (5 bases each). Looked up from germline, CDR1 is SGHRS and CDR2 is YFSETQ. The V end was cut by 4 bases, the J end by 0 bases, with 26 bases between. This CDR3 comprises 19 residues. The CDR3 loop reads CASSPTGAGTEHPSYEQYF. The CDR3, as DNA: TGCGCCAGCAGCCCCACCGGGGCAGGGACCGAGCACCCCTCCTACGAGCAGTACTTC.

In its sample, this clonotype was seen many times. The chain recombines TRBV3-1 with TRBJ2-5, with no clear D. V dropped 0 bases and J dropped 4 bases, with 3 bases sitting between them. CDR1 is LGHDT and CDR2 is YNNKEL in the germline V gene (reference sequence). This CDR3 comprises 12 residues. CDR3 nucleotides: TGTGCCAGCAGCCAAGATGGAGAGACCCAGTACTTC. Its protein is CASSQDGETQYF.